This T cell receptor (beta chain) was recorded in a study of T cell responses to AZD1222 COVID-19 vaccine. Clones were sequenced by immunoSEQ multiplex PCR, and TCRdb holds only the in-frame ones, with some missing. The sample yields 100,000 to 150,000 clones, approximately 91% seen once. CDR1 is SGDLS, CDR2 YYNGEE, per germline. J was trimmed by 3 bases and V by 3 bases; bases with no gene match: 8. This CDR3 is 16 amino acids long. This sequence joins TRBV9 and TRBJ2-1; TRBD2 agrees at 8 bases. The source material was peripheral blood, sampled 28 days after the second AZD1222 dose. The receptor's source is an adult who received the AZD1222 COVID-19 vaccine. The CDR3 nucleotides are TGTGCCAGCAGCGGAGTAGCGGGAACAGACTACAATGAGCAGTTCTTC. Translation: CASSGVAGTDYNEQFF.